This T cell receptor beta chain came from a study of OX40 agonist ivuxolimab in advanced cancers. V was pared by 0 bases and J by 11 bases, with 8 bases between. This CDR3 contains 11 residues. Germline-derived CDR1 and CDR2 are SQVTM and ANQGSEA. Sequencing used immunoSEQ multiplex PCR; TCRdb keeps in-frame clones, though not all of them. The sample lists tens of thousands of clones; just over 85% were seen once. The sample holds one count of this clone. The chain uses TRBV29-1 and TRBJ2-1; D not resolved. This specimen consisted of CD4+ or CD8+ T cells sorted from blood, obtained in a trial of the OX40 agonist ivuxolimab. This sequence originates from an adult with an advanced solid tumor such as melanoma, head and neck, liver or kidney cancer. As DNA, the CDR3 is TGCAGCGTTGAAGAACTCCCCCAGCAGTTCTTC. Translation gives CSVEELPQQFF.